One sample yielded the 8 T cell receptor beta chains listed below, sequenced in a study of cytomegalovirus exposure and HLA in healthy donors. Primers included in the PCR were 60 Vbeta and 13 Jbeta primers. Assay used: immunoSEQ multiplex PCR; TCRdb lists only in-frame clones, some missing. The table records about 95,000 clones, around three quarters of them present only once. What was sequenced was PBMCs. The receptors were sampled from a man aged 55 to 69 in good health and CMV-seronegative.

V and J are TRBV6-5 and TRBJ1-2, with 9 bases matching TRBD1. Germline loops: CDR1 MNHEY, CDR2 SVGAGI. Losses at the gene ends were 4 bases for V and 4 bases for J; bases not matched to a gene: 7. This CDR3 is 15 amino acids long. This CDR3 is CASSSGQGFIYGYTF. The CDR3 DNA reads TGTGCCAGCAGTTCGGGACAGGGTTTTATCTATGGCTACACCTTC.

This sequence joins TRBV7-2 and TRBJ2-1; D possibly corresponds to TRBD2 (6 bases). V was shortened by 4 bases and J by 4 bases, with 14 bases between the two germline ends. CDR1 and CDR2 (germline): SGHTA, FQGNSA. The CDR3 is 15 amino acids. The DNA for the CDR3 is TGTGCCAGCAGCTCACGAAGCGGGCAATACAATGAGCAGTTCTTC. This sequence encodes CASSSRSGQYNEQFF.

The chain has TRBV6-6 and TRBJ1-2, with D possibly TRBD1 on 5 matching bases. V was pared by 7 bases and J by 0 bases, with 9 bases between. The germline V gene has CDR1 MNHNY and CDR2 SVGAGI (reference sequence). The CDR3 sequence is 13 residues long. Here the CDR3 reads CASMPGSNYGYTF. For the CDR3, the DNA is TGTGCCAGCATGCCAGGGTCTAACTATGGCTACACCTTC.

This clone was observed a handful of times. The chain combines TRBV4-1 with TRBJ1-2, with a tentative D call TRBD1 (6 bases). Germline V gene data show CDR1 as MGHRA and CDR2 as YSYEKL. The V gene lost 1 base and the J gene lost 2 bases, with 8 bases spanning the gap. The CDR3 is 14 residues long. The CDR3 DNA follows: TGCGCCAGCAGCCAAGCGCAGGGGAACTATGGCTACACCTTC. This sequence encodes CASSQAQGNYGYTF.

The chain links TRBV4-3 to TRBJ1-5; the D is unclear. The CDR3 contains 13 residues. Germline-derived CDR1 and CDR2 are LGHNA and YSLEER. V dropped 0 bases and J dropped 5 bases, with 5 bases sitting between them. Here the CDR3 DNA reads TGCGCCAGCAGCCAAGAGCGCCATCAGCCCCAGCATTTT. It translates to CASSQERHQPQHF.

The chain has TRBV6-5 and TRBJ2-1; TRBD2 aligns across 9 bases. Trimming cost V 3 bases and J 6 bases; bases outside gene matches: 6. Germline lookup yields CDR1 MNHEY and CDR2 SVGAGI. The CDR3 has 15 amino acids. The CDR3 loop reads CASSYRSGGPNEQFF. DNA for the CDR3: TGTGCCAGCAGTTATCGCAGCGGGGGGCCCAATGAGCAGTTCTTC.

V and J are TRBV7-2 and TRBJ1-6, with D perhaps matching TRBD1 (5 bases). V was trimmed by 1 base and J by 6 bases, leaving 10 bases between them. Germline CDR1 reads SGHTA; CDR2 reads FQGNSA. The CDR3 is 15 residues long. Written as DNA, the CDR3 is TGTGCCAGCAGCTTAGGGGGGACTTCTAATTCACCCCTCCACTTT. Amino acid sequence: CASSLGGTSNSPLHF.

The V call is TRBV28, the J call TRBJ2-7; the D is unclear. The germline V gene encodes CDR1 MDHEN and CDR2 SYDVKM. The V end lost 3 bases, the J end lost 4 bases, and 13 bases lay between the germline ends. The CDR3 is made up of 14 amino acids. DNA for the CDR3: TGTGCCAGCAGTTTTCCCTCGACTGTGTACGAGCAGTACTTC. Its protein is CASSFPSTVYEQYF.